These 16 T cell receptor beta chains share one sample of origin, sequenced in a study of blood T cell repertoires in COVID-19. Method: immunoSEQ multiplex PCR; TCRdb's copy keeps in-frame clones and lacks some. Seen here are fewer than 450,000 clones, about 90% observed once, and the top ten hold about 0.93%. Input material: PBMCs or T cells enriched from blood (not recorded which). The receptors here all came from a woman aged 25 to 39 who had recovered from COVID-19.

This chain links TRBV2 with TRBJ2-7; D gene unclear. The V end was cut by 0 bases, the J end by 2 bases, with 5 bases between. Germline CDR1 and CDR2: SNHLY and FYNNEI. This CDR3 is built from 13 residues. The CDR3 nucleotides read TGTGCCAGCAGTGAAGCTCGGGCCTACGAGCAGTACTTC. The encoded protein is CASSEARAYEQYF.

CDR3 protein: CASSLHRQNIQYF. The DNA for the CDR3 is TGTGCCAGCAGCTTACACAGACAAAACATTCAGTACTTC. The rearrangement joins TRBV7-2 to TRBJ2-4, with no clear D. This CDR3 contains 13 residues. Trimming shortened V by 2 bases and J by 5 bases, and 7 bases separated the two germline ends. In germline, CDR1 is SGHTA, CDR2 FQGNSA. The full variable domain, with the rest looked up from reference TRBV7-2 and TRBJ2-4, is GAGVSQSPSNKVTEKGKDVELRCDPISGHTALYWYRQSLGQGLEFLIYFQGNSAPDKSGLPSDRFSAERTGGSVSTLTIQRTQQEDSAVYLCASSLHRQNIQYFGAGTRLSVL.

This chain uses TRBV28 with TRBJ2-2; 9 bases agree with TRBD1. This CDR3 has 15 amino acids. Losses at the gene ends were 2 bases for V and 5 bases for J; bases not matched to a gene: 3. Germline CDR1 MDHEN, CDR2 SYDVKM. CDR3 nucleotides: TGTGCCAGCAGTTTAACGACAGGGGGGACCGGGGAGCTGTTTTTT. It specifies CASSLTTGGTGELFF.

The chain has TRBV29-1 and TRBJ2-7; a possible D gene is TRBD1 (5 bases). V dropped 6 bases and J dropped 2 bases, with 14 bases sitting between them. This CDR3 has 13 residues. The V gene's germline CDR1 is SQVTM and CDR2 ANQGSEA. The CDR3 loop reads CSVVDGHTYEQYF. CDR3 DNA sequence: TGCAGCGTGGTGGACGGACACACCTACGAGCAGTACTTC.

This chain joins TRBV11-2 and TRBJ2-5; possible D gene TRBD1, 6 bases. Germline assignment: CDR1 SGHAT and CDR2 FQNNGV. This CDR3 has 17 residues. Trimming left V 2 bases short and J 7 bases short, with 23 bases between. CDR3 sequence reads: CASSLISLGQGIGTQYF. The CDR3 region has the DNA TGTGCCAGCAGCTTAATTTCGTTGGGGCAGGGGATAGGGACCCAGTACTTC.

The V call is TRBV6-5, the J call TRBJ1-5, with a weak D call TRBD1 (5 bases). Per the germline V gene, CDR1 is MNHEY and CDR2 is SVGAGI. The CDR3 totals 12 residues. V was cut by 6 bases and J by 4 bases, with 7 bases left in between. The CDR3 nucleotides read TGTGCCAGCAGAACAGGAAATCAGCCCCAGCATTTT. This encodes CASRTGNQPQHF.

The V and J genes are TRBV12-5 and TRBJ1-1; TRBD1 might be the D (6 bases). V gave up 5 bases and J gave up 1 base, with 14 bases separating them. CDR1 LGHNT and CDR2 FRNRAP come from the germline V gene. This CDR3 spans 15 amino acids. In DNA form, the CDR3 reads TGTGCTAGTGGTCCACGTGGGGGCTCGAACACTGAAGCTTTCTTT. As protein: CASGPRGGSNTEAFF.

The chain carries TRBV12-3 or TRBV12-4 and TRBJ2-7; D is possibly TRBD2 (5 bases). The CDR3 has 11 residues. V was clipped by 7 bases and J by 4 bases, with 8 bases between them. The CDR3 region is CASTRGYEQYF. The DNA of the CDR3 is TGTGCCAGCACTCGGGGATACGAGCAGTACTTC.

V and J are TRBV19 and TRBJ2-7, with D perhaps TRBD2 (5 bases). The CDR3 sequence is 16 residues long. Trimming shortened V by 5 bases and J by 7 bases, and 24 bases separated the two germline ends. Germline lookup yields CDR1 LNHDA and CDR2 SQIVND (reference sequence). The CDR3 loop reads CASSPPGVVRSGEQYF. The CDR3 coding sequence is TGTGCCAGTAGTCCGCCCGGGGTTGTACGGTCGGGGGAGCAGTACTTC.

The chain has TRBV27 and TRBJ1-4; 7 bases fit TRBD1. Germline V gene sequence: CDR1 MNHEY, CDR2 SMNVEV (reference sequence). The CDR3 is 15 amino acids. Unmatched junction bases numbered 10, after V lost 5 bases and J lost 7 bases. In DNA form, the CDR3 reads TGTGCCAGCAGTCATAGACAGGGATATTTTGAAAAACTGTTTTTT. It encodes CASSHRQGYFEKLFF.

This clone came up a few times. The chain combines TRBV4-1 with TRBJ2-3; 8 bases line up with TRBD1. V gave up 4 bases and J gave up 1 base; unmatched junction bases: 4. The CDR3 has 15 residues. The germline V gene encodes CDR1 MGHRA and CDR2 YSYEKL. The CDR3 region is CASSRPTGGTDTQYF. DNA for the CDR3: TGCGCCAGCAGCCGCCCGACAGGGGGCACAGATACGCAGTATTTT.

V gene TRBV7-9 combines with J gene TRBJ1-3; 7 nucleotides agree with TRBD1. Germline assignment: CDR1 SEHNR and CDR2 FQNEAQ (reference sequence). This CDR3 comprises 17 residues. J was trimmed by 1 base and V by 5 bases; bases with no gene match: 11. CDR3 protein: CASSLRTGDKSGNTIYF. For the CDR3, the DNA is TGTGCCAGCAGCCTCCGAACAGGGGACAAATCTGGAAACACCATATATTTT.

The J gene is TRBJ1-5, the V gene TRBV15, with D possibly being TRBD1 (5 bases). This CDR3 region has 15 residues. Trimming shortened V by 0 bases and J by 6 bases, and 12 bases separated the two germline ends. Germline V gene lookup returns CDR1 LNHNV and CDR2 YYDKDF (reference sequence). This chain's CDR3 is CATSREAGITQPQHF. CDR3 DNA: TGTGCCACCAGCAGAGAGGCAGGGATTACTCAGCCCCAGCATTTT. The full variable domain, rest sourced from reference TRBV15 and TRBJ1-5, is DAMVIQNPRYQVTQFGKPVTLSCSQTLNHNVMYWYQQKSSQAPKLLFHYYDKDFNNEADTPDNFQSRRPNTSFCFLDIRSPGLGDTAMYLCATSREAGITQPQHFGDGTRLSIL.

The rearrangement links TRBV24-1 to TRBJ2-3; 9 bases map to TRBD2. In germline, CDR1 is KGHDR, CDR2 SFDVKD. There are 15 residues in the CDR3. Trimming at V came to 5 bases and at J to 1 base, leaving 3 bases not matched to a gene. CDR3 sequence (DNA): TGTGCCACCAGTGCTAGGACTAGCGGCACAGATACGCAGTATTTT. Its translation is CATSARTSGTDTQYF.

The V and J genes are TRBV27 and TRBJ2-2; D might be TRBD1 (6 bases). V lost 0 bases and J lost 3, with 11 bases in between. From germline, CDR1 is MNHEY and CDR2 SMNVEV (reference sequence). This CDR3 comprises 16 residues. The CDR3 sequence is CASSLSHRVHTGELFF. In DNA, the CDR3 is TGTGCCAGCAGTTTATCGCACAGGGTCCACACCGGGGAGCTGTTTTTT.

V is TRBV9 and J is TRBJ2-2, with a weak D call TRBD1 (6 bases). V was trimmed by 0 bases and J by 5 bases, leaving 17 bases between them. CDR3 size: 17 residues. Germline V gene sequence: CDR1 SGDLS, CDR2 YYNGEE. CDR3 in amino acids: CASSVATGRGYTGELFF. For the CDR3, the DNA is TGTGCCAGCAGCGTAGCTACGGGCAGGGGTTATACCGGGGAGCTGTTTTTT.